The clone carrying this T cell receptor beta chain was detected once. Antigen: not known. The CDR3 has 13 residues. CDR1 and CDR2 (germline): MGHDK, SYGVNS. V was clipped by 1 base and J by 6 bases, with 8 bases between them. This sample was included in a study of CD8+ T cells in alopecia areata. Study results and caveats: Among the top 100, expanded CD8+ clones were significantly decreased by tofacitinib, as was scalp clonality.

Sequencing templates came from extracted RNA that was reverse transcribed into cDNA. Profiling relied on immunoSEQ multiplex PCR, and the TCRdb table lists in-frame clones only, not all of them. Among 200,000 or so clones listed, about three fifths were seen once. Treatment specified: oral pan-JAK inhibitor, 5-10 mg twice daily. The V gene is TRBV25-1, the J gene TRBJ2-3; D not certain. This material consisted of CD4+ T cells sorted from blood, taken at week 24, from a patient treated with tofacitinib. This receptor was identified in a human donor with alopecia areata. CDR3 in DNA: TGTGCCAGCAGTGAATCCGGTACGGATACGCAGTATTTT. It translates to CASSESGTDTQYF.